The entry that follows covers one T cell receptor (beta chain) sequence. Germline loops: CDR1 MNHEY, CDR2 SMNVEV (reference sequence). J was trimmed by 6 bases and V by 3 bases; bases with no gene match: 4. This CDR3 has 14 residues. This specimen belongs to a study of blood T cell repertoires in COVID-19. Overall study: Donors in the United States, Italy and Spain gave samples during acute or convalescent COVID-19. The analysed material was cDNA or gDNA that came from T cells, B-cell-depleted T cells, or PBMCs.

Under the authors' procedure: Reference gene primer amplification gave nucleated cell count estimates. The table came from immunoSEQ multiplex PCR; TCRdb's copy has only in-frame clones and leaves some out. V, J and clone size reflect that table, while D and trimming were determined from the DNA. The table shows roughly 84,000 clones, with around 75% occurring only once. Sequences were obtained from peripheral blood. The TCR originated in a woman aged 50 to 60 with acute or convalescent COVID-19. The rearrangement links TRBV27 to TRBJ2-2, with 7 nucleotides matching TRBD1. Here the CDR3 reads CASSFDRVAGELFF. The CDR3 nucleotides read TGTGCCAGCAGTTTCGACAGGGTGGCCGGGGAGCTGTTTTTT.